The following is a TCR beta chain sequence with its context. Assay: immunoSEQ multiplex PCR; the TCRdb copy retains only in-frame clones and omits some. The repertoire has around 87,000 clones, around four fifths of them found once; the top ten carry 6% to 7.5%. The data belong to a study of glioma-infiltrating T cells after dendritic cell vaccination. Study as a whole: Dendritic cell vaccination trial patients had either newly diagnosed or recurrent glioblastoma. Between about 2003 and 2013, patients got autologous tumor lysate-pulsed dendritic cell vaccines.

CDR1 is GTSNPN, CDR2 SVGIG, per germline (reference sequence). The CDR3 runs 15 residues. The time point here: after dendritic cell vaccination, including at tumor progression/relapse. Fresh-frozen tumor tissue and more than two years of survival data were available for all. The material sequenced was blood, taken after dendritic cell vaccination. This TCR derives from a human donor with glioblastoma. This rearrangement joins TRBV30 to TRBJ2-7; possibly TRBD1 for D (6 bases). The DNA end is more similar to TRBJ2-1, so the J call may be wrong. In nucleotides, the CDR3 is TGTGCCTGGAGCCGGTCAGTACAGGGTACCAATGAGCAGTTCTTC. It specifies CAWSRSVQGTNEQFF.